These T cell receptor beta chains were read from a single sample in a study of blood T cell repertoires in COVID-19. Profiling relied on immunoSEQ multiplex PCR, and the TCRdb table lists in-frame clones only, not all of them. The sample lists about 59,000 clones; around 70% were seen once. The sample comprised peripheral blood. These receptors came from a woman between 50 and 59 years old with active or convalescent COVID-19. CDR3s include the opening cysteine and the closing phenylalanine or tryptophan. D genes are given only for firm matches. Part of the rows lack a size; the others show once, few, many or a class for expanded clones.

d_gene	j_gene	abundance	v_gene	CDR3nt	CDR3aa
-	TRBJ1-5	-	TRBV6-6	TGTGCCAGCAGTTACCAGGTGGGCCTTCAGCCCCAGCATTTT	CASSYQVGLQPQHF
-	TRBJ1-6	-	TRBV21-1	TGTGCCAGCAGCGCCTACAGGGGGCCAAATTCACCCCTCCACTTT	CASSAYRGPNSPLHF
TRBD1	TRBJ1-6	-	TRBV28	TGTGCCAGCAGTTACTATTTTCCCTGGGACAGGGTTTATAATTCACCCCTCCACTTT	CASSYYFPWDRVYNSPLHF
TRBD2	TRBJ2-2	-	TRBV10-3	TGTGCCATGAGTGCGGGACTAGCGAACACCGGGGAGCTGTTTTTT	CAMSAGLANTGELFF
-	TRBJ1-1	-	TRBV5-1	TGCGCCAGCAGCTTGGCCTTGAACACTGAAGCTTTCTTT	CASSLALNTEAFF
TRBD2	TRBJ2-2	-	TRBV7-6	TGTGCCAGCAGCTTAGCTAGCGGGAGGGCCTTAAACACCGGGGAGCTGTTTTTT	CASSLASGRALNTGELFF
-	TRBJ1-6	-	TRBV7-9	TGTGCCAGCAGCCCCCCGGGACAAGGGAATTCACCCCTCCACTTT	CASSPPGQGNSPLHF
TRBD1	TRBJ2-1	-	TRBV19	TGTGCCAGTAGTCCGGGACAGGGCCAGCAGTTCTTC	CASSPGQGQQFF
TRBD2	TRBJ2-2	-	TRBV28	TGTGCCAGCAGCTCAGGGACTAGCGGGAGGTACACCGGGGAGCTGTTTTTT	CASSSGTSGRYTGELFF
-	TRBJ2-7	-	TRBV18	TGTGCCAGCTCACCTCCCGCAGGCTACGAGCAGTACTTC	CASSPPAGYEQYF
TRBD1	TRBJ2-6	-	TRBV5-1	TGCGCCAGCAGCATTCCCCGGACAGGGGGCGCTGGGGCCAACGTCCTGACTTTC	CASSIPRTGGAGANVLTF
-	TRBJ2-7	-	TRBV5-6	TGTGCCAGCCGGAGGAGGCAGGTCATCTACGAGCAGTACTTC	CASRRRQVIYEQYF
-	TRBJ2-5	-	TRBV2	TGTGCCAGCAGTCGACTAGAACGGCAAGAGACCCAGTACTTC	CASSRLERQETQYF
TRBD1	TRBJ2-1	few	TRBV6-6	TGTGCCAGCAGTATACCGGGACAGGGGGACAATGAGCAGTTCTTC	CASSIPGQGDNEQFF